The 18 T cell receptor beta chains given below trace back to one sample, sequenced in a study of cytomegalovirus exposure and HLA in healthy donors. PCR primers comprised 60 Vbeta and 13 Jbeta primers. Assay used: immunoSEQ multiplex PCR; TCRdb lists only in-frame clones, some missing. Of about 130,000 clones listed, roughly four fifths are singletons. Sequenced input: PBMCs. The source of these receptors is a woman in her fifties or sixties in good health and CMV-seropositive.

The chain carries TRBV6-5 and TRBJ2-7; 7 nucleotides agree with TRBD2. The CDR3 consists of 12 residues. Germline CDR1 and CDR2: MNHEY and SVGAGI. The V segment lost 7 bases and the J segment 2 bases; nucleotides outside the gene matches: 2. CDR3 sequence reads: CASKAGPYEQYF. Here the CDR3 DNA reads TGTGCCAGCAAAGCGGGGCCCTACGAGCAGTACTTC.

The gene calls are TRBV29-1 and TRBJ2-3; 10 nucleotides match TRBD2. The CDR3 is 14 amino acids. The ends lost 6 bases at V and 7 bases at J; junction bases unmatched: 10. CDR1 and CDR2 (germline): SQVTM, ANQGSEA. CDR3 sequence (DNA): TGCAGCGTGATAGCGGGGGGCTTATTAAATACGCAGTATTTT. The encoded protein is CSVIAGGLLNTQYF.

This clone was observed a few times. The rearrangement uses TRBV2 and TRBJ2-5, with D possibly matching TRBD2 (6 bases). The V gene's germline CDR1 is SNHLY and CDR2 FYNNEI. V lost 4 bases, J lost 5 bases, and 11 bases lay in between. The CDR3 runs to 13 residues. CDR3 protein: CASSAGLLETQYF. The CDR3 region has the DNA TGTGCCAGCAGTGCGGGACTGCTGGAGACCCAGTACTTC.

The chain couples TRBV5-4 to TRBJ2-3, with TRBD1 as a possible D gene (6 bases). V was shortened by 3 bases and J by 2 bases, with 13 bases between the two germline ends. CDR1 is SGHNT and CDR2 is YYREEE in the germline V gene (reference sequence). The CDR3 is 15 residues long. This CDR3 is CASSSKGQITDTQYF. The CDR3 DNA follows: TGTGCCAGCAGCTCAAAAGGACAGATCACAGATACGCAGTATTTT.

The chain couples TRBV2 to TRBJ1-6; D might be TRBD1 (5 bases). With 5 bases removed from V and 7 bases from J, the gap between germline ends came to 12 bases. Germline-derived CDR1 and CDR2 are SNHLY and FYNNEI. The CDR3 extends over 14 amino acids. The CDR3: CASSTIAGNSPLHF. CDR3 nucleotides: TGTGCCAGCAGTACCATAGCAGGGAATTCACCCCTCCACTTT.

The V gene is TRBV5-1, the J gene TRBJ2-1; TRBD2 matches 7 bases. Germline V gene sequence: CDR1 SGHRS, CDR2 YFSETQ. The CDR3 has 17 amino acids. With 3 bases clipped from V and 0 bases from J, the junction kept 9 bases outside the gene matches. The CDR3 here is CASSSLQTSFSYNEQFF. CDR3 coding DNA: TGCGCCAGCAGCTCCCTACAGACTAGCTTCTCCTACAATGAGCAGTTCTTC.

This rearrangement joins TRBV5-1 to TRBJ2-2; 7 nucleotides line up with TRBD2. V lost 0 bases and J lost 4; bases outside the gene matches: 0. The CDR3 extends over 14 amino acids. The germline V gene has CDR1 SGHRS and CDR2 YFSETQ. Here the CDR3 DNA reads TGCGCCAGCAGCTTGGAGCGGGGCACCGGGGAGCTGTTTTTT. As protein: CASSLERGTGELFF. Filled out from reference TRBV5-1 and TRBJ2-2, the complete variable domain reads KAGVTQTPRYLIKTRGQQVTLSCSPISGHRSVSWYQQTPGQGLQFLFEYFSETQRNKGNFPGRFSGRQFSNSRSEMNVSTLELGDSALYLCASSLERGTGELFFGEGSRLTVL.

The CDR3 is CASSQDASGSYNEQFF. CDR3 nucleotide sequence: TGCGCCAGCAGCCAAGATGCTAGCGGCTCCTACAATGAGCAGTTCTTC. The rearrangement joins TRBV4-1 to TRBJ2-1; 7 nucleotides match TRBD2. Trimming took 0 bases from V and 0 from J; bases not matched to a gene: 2. CDR3 size: 16 residues. Germline lookup yields CDR1 MGHRA and CDR2 YSYEKL.

This clone was seen once. This rearrangement joins TRBV13 to TRBJ1-5; 7 nucleotides line up with TRBD1. Germline V CDR1 and CDR2: PRHDT, FYEKMQ (reference sequence). The length of the CDR3 is 16 residues. V lost 5 bases and J lost 5; bases outside the gene matches: 12. CDR3 amino acids: CASSRRQGPYDQPQHF. The CDR3 DNA is TGTGCCAGCAGCCGCCGACAGGGCCCTTACGATCAGCCCCAGCATTTT.

J is TRBJ2-3 and V is TRBV7-6; 7 nucleotides match TRBD1. CDR3 length: 15 amino acids. Germline V gene lookup returns CDR1 SGHVS and CDR2 FNYEAQ. Trimming at V came to 5 bases and at J to 8 bases, leaving 13 bases not matched to a gene. The CDR3: CASSPAFDAGGTQYF. CDR3 sequence (DNA): TGTGCCAGCAGCCCTGCGTTTGACGCAGGGGGTACGCAGTATTTT.

The chain is built from TRBV5-4 and TRBJ2-7; D possibly corresponds to TRBD1 (5 bases). This CDR3 has 12 amino acids. The germline gives CDR1 SGHNT, CDR2 YYREEE (reference sequence). The V end was cut by 4 bases, the J end by 3 bases, with 8 bases between. This chain's CDR3 is CASSPTGYEQYF. The CDR3 DNA is TGTGCCAGCAGCCCTACAGGCTACGAGCAGTACTTC.

The chain links TRBV13 to TRBJ1-1; 8 bases map to TRBD1. Per the germline V gene, CDR1 is PRHDT and CDR2 is FYEKMQ (reference sequence). The CDR3 loop spans 15 amino acids. J was trimmed by 6 bases and V by 6 bases; bases with no gene match: 12. The CDR3 sequence is CASSSDRGGVAEAFF. The CDR3 DNA sequence: TGTGCCAGCAGTTCCGACAGGGGCGGAGTGGCTGAAGCTTTCTTT.

The chain recombines TRBV4-1 with TRBJ2-3; D is uncertain. CDR1 and CDR2 from the germline V gene are MGHRA and YSYEKL. The V gene lost 1 base and the J gene lost 3 bases, with 17 bases spanning the gap. The CDR3 is made up of 17 amino acids. In nucleotides, the CDR3 is TGCGCCAGCAGCCAAGGTTCGGTCTACTTTACTACAGATACGCAGTATTTT. Translating gives CASSQGSVYFTTDTQYF.

This clone was observed a handful of times. This rearrangement joins TRBV10-2 to TRBJ2-3; 12 bases agree with TRBD2. V lost 6 bases, J lost 3 bases, and 13 bases stayed unmatched. The CDR3 spans 18 residues. Per germline, CDR1 WSHSY and CDR2 SAAADI. The CDR3 nucleotides are TGCGCCAGCAGCGATACTCAACTAGCGGGGGGACGTACAGATACGCAGTATTTT. It encodes CASSDTQLAGGRTDTQYF.

The chain links TRBV5-1 to TRBJ2-2; no definite D call. With 1 base removed from V and 6 bases from J, the gap between germline ends came to 13 bases. Germline V gene data show CDR1 as SGHRS and CDR2 as YFSETQ. The CDR3 covers 15 residues. CDR3: CASSLNPQESGELFF. CDR3 bases: TGCGCCAGCAGCTTGAACCCCCAGGAATCCGGGGAGCTGTTTTTT. Based on the CDR3 plus reference TRBV5-1 and TRBJ2-2, the full variable domain is KAGVTQTPRYLIKTRGQQVTLSCSPISGHRSVSWYQQTPGQGLQFLFEYFSETQRNKGNFPGRFSGRQFSNSRSEMNVSTLELGDSALYLCASSLNPQESGELFFGEGSRLTVL.

This clone was found a few times. This chain uses TRBV6-5 with TRBJ2-1; 9 nucleotides agree with TRBD2. CDR1 is MNHEY and CDR2 is SVGAGI in the germline V gene. The CDR3 consists of 14 residues. V gave up 5 bases and J gave up 8 bases; unmatched junction bases: 7. CDR3 residues: CASSPPGTSYEQFF. The CDR3 DNA reads as TGTGCCAGCAGTCCTCCCGGGACTAGCTATGAGCAGTTCTTC.

The chain combines TRBV2 with TRBJ2-5; D might be TRBD2 (5 bases). V lost 4 bases, J lost 5 bases, and 17 bases lay in between. The CDR3 sequence is 15 residues long. Germline loops: CDR1 SNHLY, CDR2 FYNNEI. The CDR3 loop reads CASSAAPTRSETQYF. As DNA, the CDR3 is TGTGCCAGCAGTGCCGCCCCCACTAGGTCGGAGACCCAGTACTTC.

The rearrangement uses TRBV11-2 and TRBJ2-7; possibly TRBD2 for D (6 bases). Germline V gives CDR1 SGHAT, CDR2 FQNNGV. Trimming removed 4 bases at V and 7 bases at J, with 14 bases between. This CDR3 region has 13 residues. Here the CDR3 DNA reads TGTGCCAGCAGCTCCCTCGGAGGGTTGGAGCAGTACTTC. It yields the protein CASSSLGGLEQYF.